The source of this TCR beta chain is a study of T cells in tuberculosis. Whole-study context: PBMC were archived before or within 7 days of starting treatment. General observations from the study: GMM-specific TCRs were nearer to active tuberculosis alpha repertoires, suggesting expansion.

Time point meaning: new active TB diagnosis, blood taken before or within 7 days of starting treatment. Concerning this clone itself: The antigen is not known.

Profiling relied on immunoSEQ multiplex PCR, and the TCRdb table lists in-frame clones only, not all of them. The profile shows more than 20,000 clones, 70% to 90% of them singletons. This TCR derives from an adult with tuberculosis. This sample comprised PBMCs, obtained at tuberculosis diagnosis.

The CDR3 spells CASNPGQNSNQPQHF. CDR3 in DNA: TGTGCCAGCAACCCGGGACAGAATAGCAATCAGCCCCAGCATTTT. The V and J genes are TRBV7-8 and TRBJ1-5; 7 nucleotides agree with TRBD1. CDR3 size: 15 residues. Germline V lookup: CDR1 SGHVS, CDR2 FQNEAQ. J was trimmed by 0 bases and V by 7 bases; bases with no gene match: 6.